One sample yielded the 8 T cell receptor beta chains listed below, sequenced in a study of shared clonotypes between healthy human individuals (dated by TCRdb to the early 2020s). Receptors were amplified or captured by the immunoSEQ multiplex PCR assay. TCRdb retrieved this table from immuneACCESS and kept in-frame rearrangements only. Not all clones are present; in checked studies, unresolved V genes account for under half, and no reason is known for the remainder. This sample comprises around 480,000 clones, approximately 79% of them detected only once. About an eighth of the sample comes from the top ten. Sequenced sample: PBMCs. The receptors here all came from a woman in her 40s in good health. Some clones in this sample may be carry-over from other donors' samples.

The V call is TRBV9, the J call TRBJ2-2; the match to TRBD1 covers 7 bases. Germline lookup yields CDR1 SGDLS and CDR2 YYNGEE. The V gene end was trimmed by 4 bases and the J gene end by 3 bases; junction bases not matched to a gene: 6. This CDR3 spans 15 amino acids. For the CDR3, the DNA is TGTGCCAGCAGCCCGACAGGGCACTACACCGGGGAGCTGTTTTTT. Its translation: CASSPTGHYTGELFF.

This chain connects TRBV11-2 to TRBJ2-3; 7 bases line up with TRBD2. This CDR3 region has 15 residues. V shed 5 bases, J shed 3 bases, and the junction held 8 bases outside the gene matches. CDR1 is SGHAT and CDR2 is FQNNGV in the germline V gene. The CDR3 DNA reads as TGTGCCAGCAGCATACTAGCGAAGGGGACAGATACGCAGTATTTT. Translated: CASSILAKGTDTQYF.

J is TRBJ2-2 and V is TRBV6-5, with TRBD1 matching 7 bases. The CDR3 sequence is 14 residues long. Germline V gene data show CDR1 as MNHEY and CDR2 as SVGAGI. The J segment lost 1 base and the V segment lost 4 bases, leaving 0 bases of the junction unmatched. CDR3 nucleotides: TGTGCCAGCAGTTGGGACAGGAACACCGGGGAGCTGTTTTTT. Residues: CASSWDRNTGELFF.

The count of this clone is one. CDR3 loop: CASSRNSGKTDTQYF. DNA for the CDR3: TGTGCCAGCAGTAGAAATAGCGGGAAGACAGATACGCAGTATTTT. The rearrangement uses TRBV2 and TRBJ2-3; 8 positions match TRBD2. Germline lookup yields CDR1 SNHLY and CDR2 FYNNEI. The CDR3 has 15 residues. The junction had 7 bases not matched to a gene; V was cut back by 5 bases and J by 3 bases.

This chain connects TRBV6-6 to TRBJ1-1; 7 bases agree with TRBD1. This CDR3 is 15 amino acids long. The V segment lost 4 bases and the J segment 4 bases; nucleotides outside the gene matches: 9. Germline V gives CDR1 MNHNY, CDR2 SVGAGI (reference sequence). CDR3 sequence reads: CASSSPGQQATEAFF. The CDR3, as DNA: TGTGCCAGCAGTTCCCCGGGACAGCAGGCCACTGAAGCTTTCTTT.

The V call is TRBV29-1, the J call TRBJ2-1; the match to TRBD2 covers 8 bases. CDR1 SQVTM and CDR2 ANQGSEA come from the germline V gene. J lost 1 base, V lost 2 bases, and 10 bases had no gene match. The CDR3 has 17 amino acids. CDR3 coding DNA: TGCAGCGTTGAATATACTAGCGGATACCTTTCCTACAATGAGCAGTTCTTC. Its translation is CSVEYTSGYLSYNEQFF.

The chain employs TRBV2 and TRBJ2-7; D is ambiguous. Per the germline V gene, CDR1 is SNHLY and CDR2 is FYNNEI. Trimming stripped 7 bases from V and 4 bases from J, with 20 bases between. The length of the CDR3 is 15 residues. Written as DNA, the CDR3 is TGTGCCAGCAAGGACGCGGCGGAAAATCGGTACGAGCAGTACTTC. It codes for CASKDAAENRYEQYF.

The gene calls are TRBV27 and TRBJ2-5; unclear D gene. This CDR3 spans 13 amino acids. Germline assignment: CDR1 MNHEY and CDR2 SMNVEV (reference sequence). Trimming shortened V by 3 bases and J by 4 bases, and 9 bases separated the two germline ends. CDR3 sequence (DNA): TGTGCCAGCAGTTTTGGCCGGCGAGAGACCCAGTACTTC. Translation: CASSFGRRETQYF.